This record looks at one TCR beta chain sequence and its context. The CDR3 is 14 amino acids. V lost 0 bases, J lost 14 bases, and 19 bases lay in between. Germline-derived CDR1 and CDR2 are SGDLS and YYNGEE. The sample comes from a study of blood T cells in healthy people across ages. PCR was performed a second time for about 7 to 12 cycles using a sample-barcoded 5' primer and a J-beta primer mix. MiXCR was run by TCRdb on the 5' RACE reads, yielding one entry per CDR3 protein. The sample has roughly 800,000 distinct CDR3 sequences; 50% to 65% are singletons. The gene calls are TRBV9 and TRBJ2-3; a possible D gene is TRBD1 (6 bases). The receptor was derived from a man of 80 years or more in good health. Sequencing input: blood. The DNA of the CDR3 is TGTGCCAGCAGCGTAGGGACGAAGGACAGATACGCGTATTTT. Translating gives CASSVGTKDRYAYF.